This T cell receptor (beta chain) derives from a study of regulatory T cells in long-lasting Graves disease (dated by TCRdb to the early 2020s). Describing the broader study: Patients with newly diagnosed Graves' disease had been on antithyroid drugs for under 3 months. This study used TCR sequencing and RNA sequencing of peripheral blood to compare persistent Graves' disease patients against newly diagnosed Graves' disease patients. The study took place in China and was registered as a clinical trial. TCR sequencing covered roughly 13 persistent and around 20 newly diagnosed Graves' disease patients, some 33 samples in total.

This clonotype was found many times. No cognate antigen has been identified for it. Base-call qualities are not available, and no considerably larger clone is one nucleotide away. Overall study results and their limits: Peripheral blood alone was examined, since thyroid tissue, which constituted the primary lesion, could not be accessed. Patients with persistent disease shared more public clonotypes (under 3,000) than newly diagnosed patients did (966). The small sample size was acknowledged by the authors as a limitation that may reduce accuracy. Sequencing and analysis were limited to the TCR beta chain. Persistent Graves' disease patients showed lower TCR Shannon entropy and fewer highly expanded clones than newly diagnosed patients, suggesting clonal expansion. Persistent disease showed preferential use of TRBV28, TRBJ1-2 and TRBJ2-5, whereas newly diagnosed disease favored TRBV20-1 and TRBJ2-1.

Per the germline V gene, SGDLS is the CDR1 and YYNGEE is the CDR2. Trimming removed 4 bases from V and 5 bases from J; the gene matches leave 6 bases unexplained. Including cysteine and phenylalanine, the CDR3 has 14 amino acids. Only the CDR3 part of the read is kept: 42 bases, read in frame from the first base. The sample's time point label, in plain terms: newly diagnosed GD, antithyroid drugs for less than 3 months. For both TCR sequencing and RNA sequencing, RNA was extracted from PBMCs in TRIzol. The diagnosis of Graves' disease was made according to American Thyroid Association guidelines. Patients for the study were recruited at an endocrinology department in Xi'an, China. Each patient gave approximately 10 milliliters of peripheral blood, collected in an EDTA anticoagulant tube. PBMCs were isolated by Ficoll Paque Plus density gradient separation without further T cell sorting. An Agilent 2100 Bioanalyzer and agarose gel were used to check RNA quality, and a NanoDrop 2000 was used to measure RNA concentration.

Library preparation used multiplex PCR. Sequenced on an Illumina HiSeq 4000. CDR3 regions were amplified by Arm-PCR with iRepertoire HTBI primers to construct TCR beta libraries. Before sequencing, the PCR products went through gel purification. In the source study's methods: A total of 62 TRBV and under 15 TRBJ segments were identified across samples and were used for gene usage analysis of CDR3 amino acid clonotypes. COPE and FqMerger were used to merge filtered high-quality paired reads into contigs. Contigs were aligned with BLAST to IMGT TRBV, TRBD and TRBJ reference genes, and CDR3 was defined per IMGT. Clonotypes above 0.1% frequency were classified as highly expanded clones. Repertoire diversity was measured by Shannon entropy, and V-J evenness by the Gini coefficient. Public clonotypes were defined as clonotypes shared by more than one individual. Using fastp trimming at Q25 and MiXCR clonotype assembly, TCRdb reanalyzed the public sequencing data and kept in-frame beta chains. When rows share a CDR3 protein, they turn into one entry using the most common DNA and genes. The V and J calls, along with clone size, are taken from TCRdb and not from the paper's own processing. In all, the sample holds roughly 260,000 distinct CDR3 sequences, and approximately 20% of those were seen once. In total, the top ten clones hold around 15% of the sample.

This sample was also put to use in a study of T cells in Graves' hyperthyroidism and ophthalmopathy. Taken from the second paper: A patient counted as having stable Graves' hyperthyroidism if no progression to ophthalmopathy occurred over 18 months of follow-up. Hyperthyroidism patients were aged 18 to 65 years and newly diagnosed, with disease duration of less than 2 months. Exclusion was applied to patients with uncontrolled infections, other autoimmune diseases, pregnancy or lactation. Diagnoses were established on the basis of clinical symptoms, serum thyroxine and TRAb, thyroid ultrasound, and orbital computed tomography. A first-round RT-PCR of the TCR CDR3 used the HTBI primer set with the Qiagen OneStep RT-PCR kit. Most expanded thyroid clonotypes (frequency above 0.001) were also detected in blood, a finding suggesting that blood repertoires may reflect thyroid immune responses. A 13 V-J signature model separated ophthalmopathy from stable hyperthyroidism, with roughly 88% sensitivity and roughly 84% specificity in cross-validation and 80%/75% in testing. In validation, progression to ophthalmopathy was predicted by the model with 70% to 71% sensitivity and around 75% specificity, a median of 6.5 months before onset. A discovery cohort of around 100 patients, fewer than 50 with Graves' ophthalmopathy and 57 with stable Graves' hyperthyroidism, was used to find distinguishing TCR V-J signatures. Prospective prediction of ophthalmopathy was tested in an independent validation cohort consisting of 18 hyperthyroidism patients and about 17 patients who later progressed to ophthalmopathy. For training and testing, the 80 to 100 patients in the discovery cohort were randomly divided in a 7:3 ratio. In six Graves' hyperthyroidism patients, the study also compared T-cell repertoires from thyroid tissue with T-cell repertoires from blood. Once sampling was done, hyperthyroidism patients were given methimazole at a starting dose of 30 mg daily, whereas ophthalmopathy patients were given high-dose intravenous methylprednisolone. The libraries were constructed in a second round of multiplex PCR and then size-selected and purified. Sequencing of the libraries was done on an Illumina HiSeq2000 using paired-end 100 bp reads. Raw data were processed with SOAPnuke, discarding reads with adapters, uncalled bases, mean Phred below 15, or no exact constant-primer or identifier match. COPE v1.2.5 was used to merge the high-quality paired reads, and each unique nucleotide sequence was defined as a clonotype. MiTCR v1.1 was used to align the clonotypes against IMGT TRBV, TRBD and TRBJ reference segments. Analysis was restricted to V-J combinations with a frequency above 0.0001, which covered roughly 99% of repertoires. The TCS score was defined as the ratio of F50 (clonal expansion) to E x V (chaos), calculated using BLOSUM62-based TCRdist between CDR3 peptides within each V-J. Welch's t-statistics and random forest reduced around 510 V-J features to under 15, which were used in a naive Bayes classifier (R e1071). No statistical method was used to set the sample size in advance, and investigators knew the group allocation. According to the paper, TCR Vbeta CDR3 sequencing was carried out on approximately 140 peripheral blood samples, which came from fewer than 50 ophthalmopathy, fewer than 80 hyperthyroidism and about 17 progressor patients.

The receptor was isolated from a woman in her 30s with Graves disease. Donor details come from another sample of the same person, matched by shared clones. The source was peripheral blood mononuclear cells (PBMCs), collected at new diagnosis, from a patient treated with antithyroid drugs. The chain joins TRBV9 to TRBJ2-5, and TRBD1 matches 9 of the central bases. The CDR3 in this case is CASSTGQGGETQYF. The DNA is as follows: TGTGCCAGCAGCACGGGACAGGGCGGGGAGACCCAGTACTTC.